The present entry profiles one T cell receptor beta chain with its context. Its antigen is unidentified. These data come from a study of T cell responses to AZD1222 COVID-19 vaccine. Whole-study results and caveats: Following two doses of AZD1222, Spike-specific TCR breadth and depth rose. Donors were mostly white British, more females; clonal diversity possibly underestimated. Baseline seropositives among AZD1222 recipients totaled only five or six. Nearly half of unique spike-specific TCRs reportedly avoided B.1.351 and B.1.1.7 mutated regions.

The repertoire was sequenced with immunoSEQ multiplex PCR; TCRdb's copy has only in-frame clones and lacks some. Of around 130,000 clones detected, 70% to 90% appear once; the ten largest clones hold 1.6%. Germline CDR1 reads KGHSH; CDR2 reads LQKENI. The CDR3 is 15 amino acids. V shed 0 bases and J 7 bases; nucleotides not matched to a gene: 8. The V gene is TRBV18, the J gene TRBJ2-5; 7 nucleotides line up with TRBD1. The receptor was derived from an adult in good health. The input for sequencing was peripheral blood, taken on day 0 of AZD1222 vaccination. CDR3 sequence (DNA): TGTGCCAGCTCACCACCGGATCAGGGGGAAGTGACCCAGTACTTC. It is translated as CASSPPDQGEVTQYF.